This T cell receptor beta chain was found in a study of CD8 T cells in ankylosing spondylitis. Broader study findings: A TCR beta motif of 8 or 9 highly homologous variants appeared characteristic of ankylosing spondylitis blood. Reactive arthritis synovial fluid and blood were previously reported to contain some motif variants.

Making the TCR beta libraries involved quantitative 5'-RACE with molecular barcodes. TCRdb redid the calling of the 5' RACE reads with MiXCR, one entry per CDR3 protein. The sample yields fewer than 450,000 distinct CDR3 sequences, approximately 17% seen once. Remarks on this clonotype: The antigen remains undetermined.

Germline assignment: CDR1 SGHTA and CDR2 FQGNSA. This CDR3 comprises 15 residues. Trimming took off 1 base at V and 4 bases at J, with 10 bases between the two ends. The receptor was isolated from a male donor with ankylosing spondylitis. Sequencing was done on a sample of blood, either unsorted or a sorted T cell fraction (not recorded which). This chain links TRBV7-2 with TRBJ2-2; D gene ambiguous. DNA for the CDR3: TGTGCCAGCAGCTTAGGGCTGCCGGTCACCGGGGAGCTGTTTTTT. Translating gives CASSLGLPVTGELFF.